The 13 T cell receptor beta chains listed next were all sequenced from one sample in a study of T-cell memory formation after mild COVID-19. MiXCR, applied by TCRdb to the 5' RACE reads, yields one record per CDR3 protein. The data hold 35,000 to 45,000 distinct CDR3 sequences, with roughly 7.2% observed a single time. The material sequenced was PBMCs or a T cell subset sorted from them (not recorded which). The source is a man between 18 and 35 years old who had mild COVID-19 (a few samples of this study predate the infection). Cell type and time point are not known.

This sequence joins TRBV4-2 and TRBJ1-2; possibly TRBD1 for D (5 bases). There are 14 residues in the CDR3. Deletions cut 4 bases from V and 3 bases from J, with 12 bases between. From germline, CDR1 is LGHNA and CDR2 YNFKEQ. In nucleotides, the CDR3 is TGTGCCAGCAGCCCCTTAGGGGAGCACTATGGCTACACCTTC. Translating it yields CASSPLGEHYGYTF.

In its sample, this clonotype was seen many times. The rearrangement links TRBV5-1 to TRBJ2-3; 7 nucleotides line up with TRBD1. J gave up 0 bases and V 4 bases, and 5 bases lay outside the gene matches. Germline lookup yields CDR1 SGHRS and CDR2 YFSETQ. The CDR3 extends over 15 amino acids. The chain's CDR3 is CASSLPGGSTDTQYF. The CDR3 coding sequence is TGCGCCAGCAGCCTCCCAGGGGGAAGCACAGATACGCAGTATTTT.

The V gene is TRBV6-5, the J gene TRBJ2-3; D not resolved. V lost 6 bases and J 8 bases, leaving 15 bases between the germline ends. This CDR3 comprises 13 residues. Germline V gene data show CDR1 as MNHEY and CDR2 as SVGAGI. This chain's CDR3 is CASRYDPWGTQYF. The CDR3 nucleotides are TGTGCCAGCAGATACGACCCCTGGGGTACGCAGTATTTT.

This clonotype has just a few counts. The CDR3 sequence: CASSLVRSTEAFF. In DNA, the CDR3 is TGCGCCAGCAGCTTGGTTCGTTCCACTGAAGCTTTCTTT. The chain has TRBV5-1 and TRBJ1-1; D uncertain. From germline, CDR1 is SGHRS and CDR2 YFSETQ. V gave up 0 bases and J gave up 4 bases, with 7 bases separating them. The CDR3 consists of 13 residues.

This clonotype was detected only a few times. The rearrangement uses TRBV28 and TRBJ1-2; D is unresolved. This CDR3 has 12 amino acids. Trimming took off 5 bases at V and 9 bases at J, with 13 bases between the two ends. Germline V gene lookup returns CDR1 MDHEN and CDR2 SYDVKM. This chain's CDR3 is CASSPPVRSYTF. The CDR3 DNA follows: TGTGCCAGCAGTCCCCCGGTCAGGAGCTACACCTTC.

This clonotype was detected ten times or more. CDR3 region: CASSPTGQGTEQYV. Written as DNA, the CDR3 is TGTGCCAGCTCCCCCACGGGCCAGGGAACCGAGCAGTACGTC. The chain employs TRBV7-2 and TRBJ2-7, with D possibly being TRBD1 (5 bases). The CDR3 runs to 14 residues. CDR1 is SGHTA and CDR2 is FQGNSA in the germline V gene. The V end lost 8 bases, the J end lost 6 bases, and 20 bases lay between the germline ends.

This clonotype has a handful of counts. The V and J genes are TRBV27 and TRBJ1-5; D unresolved. The germline CDR1 and CDR2 sequences are MNHEY and SMNVEV (reference sequence). V dropped 2 bases and J dropped 8 bases, with 10 bases sitting between them. The CDR3 extends over 13 amino acids. For the CDR3, the DNA is TGTGCCAGCAGTTTAGGTGTTCCAGAGCCCCAGCATTTT. As protein: CASSLGVPEPQHF.

V gene TRBV5-1 combines with J gene TRBJ1-2, with D tentatively TRBD1 (5 bases). V was shortened by 1 base and J by 2 bases, with 9 bases between the two germline ends. The germline V gene encodes CDR1 SGHRS and CDR2 YFSETQ. The CDR3 length is 14 residues. The DNA for the CDR3 is TGCGCCAGCAGCTTGTCCCCAGGGAACTATGGCTACACCTTC. Translated: CASSLSPGNYGYTF.

This clonotype was found many times. The rearrangement joins TRBV7-2 to TRBJ2-3; D call uncertain. The CDR3 covers 12 residues. Germline CDR1 and CDR2: SGHTA and FQGNSA. The ends were cut back, 5 bases at V and 2 bases at J, with 5 bases in the middle. As DNA, the CDR3 is TGTGCCAGCAGCCCAAACACAGATACGCAGTATTTT. This encodes CASSPNTDTQYF.

This clonotype has just a few counts. The chain is built from TRBV5-1 and TRBJ2-1, with 9 positions matching TRBD1. The germline V gene encodes CDR1 SGHRS and CDR2 YFSETQ. The CDR3 covers 15 residues. Trimming took 1 base from V and 5 from J; bases not matched to a gene: 4. This CDR3 is CASSLLGTGNNEQFF. The CDR3 DNA follows: TGCGCCAGCAGCTTGCTTGGGACAGGGAACAATGAGCAGTTCTTC.

This chain connects TRBV6-6 to TRBJ1-4, with D uncertain. The CDR3 covers 12 residues. V lost 5 bases, J lost 9 bases, and 10 bases lay in between. The V gene's germline CDR1 is MNHNY and CDR2 SVGAGI (reference sequence). Here the CDR3 DNA reads TGTGCCAGCAGTACGGACCGTCAAAAACTGTTTTTT. This encodes CASSTDRQKLFF.

The V gene is TRBV12-3 or TRBV12-4, the J gene TRBJ2-3; D is ambiguous. V lost 6 bases and J 0 bases, leaving 19 bases between the germline ends. The CDR3 contains 17 residues. CDR3 region: CASRPRRRSPSTDTQYF. The CDR3 DNA is TGTGCCAGCAGACCAAGGCGGCGGTCACCTAGCACAGATACGCAGTATTTT.

The table lists this clonotype with a few counts. The chain carries TRBV5-6 and TRBJ2-5; the match to TRBD1 covers 7 bases. Germline CDR1 SGHDT, CDR2 YYEEEE. V gave up 4 bases and J gave up 1 base; unmatched junction bases: 1. This CDR3 has 13 amino acids. The CDR3 is CASSGTVQETQYF. In DNA, the CDR3 is TGTGCCAGCAGCGGGACAGTCCAAGAGACCCAGTACTTC.